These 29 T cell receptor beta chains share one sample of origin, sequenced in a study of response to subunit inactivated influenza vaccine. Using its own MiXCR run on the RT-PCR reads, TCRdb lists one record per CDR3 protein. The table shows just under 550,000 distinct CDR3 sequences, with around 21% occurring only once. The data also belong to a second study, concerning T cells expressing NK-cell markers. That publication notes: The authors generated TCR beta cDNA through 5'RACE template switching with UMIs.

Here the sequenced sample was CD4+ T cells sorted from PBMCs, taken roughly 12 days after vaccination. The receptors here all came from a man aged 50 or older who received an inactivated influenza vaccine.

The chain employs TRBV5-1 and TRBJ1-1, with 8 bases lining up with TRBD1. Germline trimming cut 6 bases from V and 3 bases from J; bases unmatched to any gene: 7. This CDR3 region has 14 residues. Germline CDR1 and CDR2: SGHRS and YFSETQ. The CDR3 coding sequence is TGCGCCAGCACCGTGGGACAGGATTACACTGAAGCTTTCTTT. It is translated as CASTVGQDYTEAFF.

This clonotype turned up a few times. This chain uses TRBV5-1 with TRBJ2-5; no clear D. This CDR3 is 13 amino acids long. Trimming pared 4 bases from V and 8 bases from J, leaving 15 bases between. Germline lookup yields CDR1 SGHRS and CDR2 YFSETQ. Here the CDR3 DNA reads TGCGCCAGCAGCCGAGCGCGGTCAGTCACCCAGTACTTC. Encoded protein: CASSRARSVTQYF.

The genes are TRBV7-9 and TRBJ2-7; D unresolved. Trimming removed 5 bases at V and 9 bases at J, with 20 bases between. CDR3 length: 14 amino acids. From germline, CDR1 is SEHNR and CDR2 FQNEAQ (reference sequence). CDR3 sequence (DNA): TGTGCCAGCAGCCCCAAGCCGGATTCGGCGTGGCAGTACTTC. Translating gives CASSPKPDSAWQYF.

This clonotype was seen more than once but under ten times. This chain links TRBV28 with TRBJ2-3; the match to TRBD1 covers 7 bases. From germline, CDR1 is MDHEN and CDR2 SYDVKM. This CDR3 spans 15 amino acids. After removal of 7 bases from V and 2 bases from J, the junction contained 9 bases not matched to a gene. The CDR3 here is CASTKEGQLTDTQYF. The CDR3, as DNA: TGTGCCAGCACCAAAGAGGGACAGCTCACAGATACGCAGTATTTT.

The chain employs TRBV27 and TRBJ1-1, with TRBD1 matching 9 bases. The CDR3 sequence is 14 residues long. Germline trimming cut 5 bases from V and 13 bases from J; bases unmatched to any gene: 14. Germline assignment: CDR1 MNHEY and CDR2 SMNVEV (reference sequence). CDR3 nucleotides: TGTGCCAGCAGTCCTTCACCGGGACAGGGAAAAGTTTTCTTT. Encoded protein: CASSPSPGQGKVFF.

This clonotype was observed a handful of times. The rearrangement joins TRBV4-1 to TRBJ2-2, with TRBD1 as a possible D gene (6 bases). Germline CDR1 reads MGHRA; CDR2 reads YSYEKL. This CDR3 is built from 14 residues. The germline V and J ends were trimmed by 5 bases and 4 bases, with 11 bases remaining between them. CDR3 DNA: TGCGCCAGCAGCACAGGGCTCGGCACCGGGGAGCTGTTTTTT. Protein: CASSTGLGTGELFF.

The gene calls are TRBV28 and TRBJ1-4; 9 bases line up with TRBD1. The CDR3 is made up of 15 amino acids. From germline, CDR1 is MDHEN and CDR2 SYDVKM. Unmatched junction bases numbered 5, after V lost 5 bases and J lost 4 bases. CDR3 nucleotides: TGTGCCAGCAGTCTTACAGGGGGCTTTAATGAAAAACTGTTTTTT. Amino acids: CASSLTGGFNEKLFF.

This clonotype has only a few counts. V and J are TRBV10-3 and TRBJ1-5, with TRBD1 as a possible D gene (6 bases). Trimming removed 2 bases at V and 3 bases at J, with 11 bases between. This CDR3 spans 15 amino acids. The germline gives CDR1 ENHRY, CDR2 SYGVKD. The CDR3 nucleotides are TGTGCCATCAGTGAGGCTTCAGGGGTCAATCAGCCCCAGCATTTT. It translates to CAISEASGVNQPQHF.

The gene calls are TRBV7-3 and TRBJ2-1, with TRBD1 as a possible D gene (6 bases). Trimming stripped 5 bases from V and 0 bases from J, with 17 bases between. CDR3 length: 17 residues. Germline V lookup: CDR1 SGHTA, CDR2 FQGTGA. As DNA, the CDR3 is TGTGCCAGCAGCCCGAGGTGGGGACATAGCTCCTACAATGAGCAGTTCTTC. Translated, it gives CASSPRWGHSSYNEQFF.

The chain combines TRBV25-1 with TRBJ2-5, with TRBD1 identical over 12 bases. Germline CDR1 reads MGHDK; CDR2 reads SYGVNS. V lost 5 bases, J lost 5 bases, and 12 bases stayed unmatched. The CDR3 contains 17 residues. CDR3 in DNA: TGTGCCAGCAGTCCCCAGGGACAGGGGGCTTTGCGGGAGACCCAGTACTTC. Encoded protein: CASSPQGQGALRETQYF.

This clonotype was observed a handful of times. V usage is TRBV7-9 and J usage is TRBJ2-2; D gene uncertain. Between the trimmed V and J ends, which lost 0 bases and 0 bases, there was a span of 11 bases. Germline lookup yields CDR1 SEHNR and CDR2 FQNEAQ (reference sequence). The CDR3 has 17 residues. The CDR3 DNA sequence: TGTGCCAGCAGCTTAGCGCCACATTGGTCGAACACCGGGGAGCTGTTTTTT. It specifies CASSLAPHWSNTGELFF. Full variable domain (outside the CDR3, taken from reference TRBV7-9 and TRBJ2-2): DTGVSQNPRHKITKRGQNVTFRCDPISEHNRLYWYRQTLGQGPEFLTYFQNEAQLEKSRLLSDRFSAERPKGSFSTLEIQRTEQGDSAMYLCASSLAPHWSNTGELFFGEGSRLTVL.

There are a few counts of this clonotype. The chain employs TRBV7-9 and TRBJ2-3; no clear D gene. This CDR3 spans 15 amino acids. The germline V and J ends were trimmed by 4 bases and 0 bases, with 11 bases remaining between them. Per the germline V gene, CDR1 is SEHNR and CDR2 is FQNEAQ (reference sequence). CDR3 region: CASSSTVLSTDTQYF. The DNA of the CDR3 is TGTGCCAGCAGCTCCACGGTGCTTAGCACAGATACGCAGTATTTT.

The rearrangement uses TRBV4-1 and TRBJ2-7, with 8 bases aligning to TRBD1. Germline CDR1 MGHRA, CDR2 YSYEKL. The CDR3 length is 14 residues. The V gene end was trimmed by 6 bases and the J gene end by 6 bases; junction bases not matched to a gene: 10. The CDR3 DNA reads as TGCGCCAGCAGAGCTACAGGGGGGCGAGGCGAGCAGTACTTC. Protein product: CASRATGGRGEQYF.

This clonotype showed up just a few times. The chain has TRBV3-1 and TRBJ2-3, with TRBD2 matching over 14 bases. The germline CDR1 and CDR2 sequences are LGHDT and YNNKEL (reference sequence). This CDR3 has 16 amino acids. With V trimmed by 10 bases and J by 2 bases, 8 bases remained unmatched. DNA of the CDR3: TGTGCCACCTACAGGACTAGCGGGGGGCACACAGATACGCAGTATTTT. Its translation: CATYRTSGGHTDTQYF.

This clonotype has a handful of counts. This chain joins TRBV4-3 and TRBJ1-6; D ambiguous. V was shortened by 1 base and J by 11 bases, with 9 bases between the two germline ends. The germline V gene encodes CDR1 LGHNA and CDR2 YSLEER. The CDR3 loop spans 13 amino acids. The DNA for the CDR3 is TGCGCCAGCAGCCAAGGCCGAGATACACCCCTCCACTTT. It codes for CASSQGRDTPLHF.

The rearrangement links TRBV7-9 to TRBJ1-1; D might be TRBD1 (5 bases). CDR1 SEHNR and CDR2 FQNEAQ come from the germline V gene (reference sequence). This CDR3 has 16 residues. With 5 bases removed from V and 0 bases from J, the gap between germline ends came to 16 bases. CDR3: CASSPSGAKLNTEAFF. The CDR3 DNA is TGTGCCAGCAGCCCCAGTGGGGCGAAACTGAACACTGAAGCTTTCTTT.

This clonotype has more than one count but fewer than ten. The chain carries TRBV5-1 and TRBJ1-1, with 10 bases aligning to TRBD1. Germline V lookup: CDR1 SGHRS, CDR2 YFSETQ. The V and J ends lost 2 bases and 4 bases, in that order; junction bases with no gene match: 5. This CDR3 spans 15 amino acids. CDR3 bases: TGCGCCAGCAGCTTAGGACAGGGGGGCTTCACTGAAGCTTTCTTT. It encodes CASSLGQGGFTEAFF. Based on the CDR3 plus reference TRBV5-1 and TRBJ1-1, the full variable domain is KAGVTQTPRYLIKTRGQQVTLSCSPISGHRSVSWYQQTPGQGLQFLFEYFSETQRNKGNFPGRFSGRQFSNSRSEMNVSTLELGDSALYLCASSLGQGGFTEAFFGQGTRLTVV.

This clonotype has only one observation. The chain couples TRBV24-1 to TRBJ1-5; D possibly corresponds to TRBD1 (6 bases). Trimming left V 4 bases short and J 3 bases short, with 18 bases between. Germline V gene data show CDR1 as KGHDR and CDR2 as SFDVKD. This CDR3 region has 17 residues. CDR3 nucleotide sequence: TGTGCCACCAGTGACCACAGGGTTGGGGTGGACAATCAGCCCCAGCATTTT. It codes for CATSDHRVGVDNQPQHF.

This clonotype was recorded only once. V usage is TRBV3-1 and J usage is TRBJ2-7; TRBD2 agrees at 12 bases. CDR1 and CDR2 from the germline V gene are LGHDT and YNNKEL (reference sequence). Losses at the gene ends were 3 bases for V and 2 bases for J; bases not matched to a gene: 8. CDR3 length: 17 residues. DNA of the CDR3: TGTGCCAGCAGCCATCTAGGACTAGCGGGGAGAGCCTACGAGCAGTACTTC. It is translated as CASSHLGLAGRAYEQYF.

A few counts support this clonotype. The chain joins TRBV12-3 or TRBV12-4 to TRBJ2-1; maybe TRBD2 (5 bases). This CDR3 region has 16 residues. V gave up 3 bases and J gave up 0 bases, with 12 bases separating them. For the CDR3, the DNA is TGTGCCAGCAGTTTTCCCGGGGAGCCCTCCTACAATGAGCAGTTCTTC. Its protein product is CASSFPGEPSYNEQFF.

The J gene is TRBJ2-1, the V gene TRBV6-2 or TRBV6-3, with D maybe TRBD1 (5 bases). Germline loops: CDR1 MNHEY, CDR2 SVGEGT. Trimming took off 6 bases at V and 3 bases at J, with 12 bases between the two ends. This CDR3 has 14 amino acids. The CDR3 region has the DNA TGTGCCAGCAGCACAGGACCGGGCTACAATGAGCAGTTCTTC. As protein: CASSTGPGYNEQFF.

The CDR3: CASSLRADEQFF. In DNA form, the CDR3 reads TGCGCCAGCAGCCTCAGGGCGGATGAGCAGTTCTTC. The V call is TRBV4-1, the J call TRBJ2-1; TRBD1 is a possible D gene (5 bases). The CDR3 extends over 12 amino acids. Germline-derived CDR1 and CDR2 are MGHRA and YSYEKL. Between the trimmed V and J ends, which lost 4 bases and 8 bases, there was a span of 9 bases.

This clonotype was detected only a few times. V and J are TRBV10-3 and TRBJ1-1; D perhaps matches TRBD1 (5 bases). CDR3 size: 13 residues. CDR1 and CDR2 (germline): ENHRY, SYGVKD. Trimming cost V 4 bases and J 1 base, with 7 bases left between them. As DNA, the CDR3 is TGTGCCATCAGTGGCACAGGGAACACTGAAGCTTTCTTT. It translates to CAISGTGNTEAFF.

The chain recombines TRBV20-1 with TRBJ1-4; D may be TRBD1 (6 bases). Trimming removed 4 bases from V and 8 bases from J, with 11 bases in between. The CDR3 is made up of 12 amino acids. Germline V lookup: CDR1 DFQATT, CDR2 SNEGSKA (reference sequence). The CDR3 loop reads CSATGTREKLFF. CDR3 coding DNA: TGCAGTGCTACCGGGACACGCGAAAAACTGTTTTTT.

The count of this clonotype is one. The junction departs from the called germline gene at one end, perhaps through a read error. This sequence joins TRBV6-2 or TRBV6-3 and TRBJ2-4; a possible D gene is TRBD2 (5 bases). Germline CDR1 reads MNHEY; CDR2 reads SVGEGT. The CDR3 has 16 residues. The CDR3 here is CASSPHGRGAKNIQYF. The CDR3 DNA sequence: TGTGCTAGCAGCCCACACGGACGAGGGGCCAAAAACATTCAGTACTTC.

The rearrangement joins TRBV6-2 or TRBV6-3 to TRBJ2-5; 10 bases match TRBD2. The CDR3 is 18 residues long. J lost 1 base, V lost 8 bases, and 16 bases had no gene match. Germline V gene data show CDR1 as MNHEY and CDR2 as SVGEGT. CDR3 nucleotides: TGTGCCAGCGGTTCCAGGACTAGCGGAAGAAGGGGCCAAGAGACCCAGTACTTC. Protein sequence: CASGSRTSGRRGQETQYF.

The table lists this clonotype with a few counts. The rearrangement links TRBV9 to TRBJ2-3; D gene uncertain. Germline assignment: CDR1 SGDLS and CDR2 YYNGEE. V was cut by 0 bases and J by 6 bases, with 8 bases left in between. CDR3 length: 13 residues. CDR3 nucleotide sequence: TGTGCCAGCAGCGTAGAGTGGGCGGATACGCAGTATTTT. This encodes CASSVEWADTQYF.

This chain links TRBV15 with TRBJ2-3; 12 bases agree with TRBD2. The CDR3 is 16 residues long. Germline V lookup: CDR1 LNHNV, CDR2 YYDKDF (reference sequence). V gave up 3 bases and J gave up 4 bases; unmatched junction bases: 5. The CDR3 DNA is TGTGCCACCAGCAGTCGGACTAGCGGGGCAGCAGATACGCAGTATTTT. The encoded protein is CATSSRTSGAADTQYF.

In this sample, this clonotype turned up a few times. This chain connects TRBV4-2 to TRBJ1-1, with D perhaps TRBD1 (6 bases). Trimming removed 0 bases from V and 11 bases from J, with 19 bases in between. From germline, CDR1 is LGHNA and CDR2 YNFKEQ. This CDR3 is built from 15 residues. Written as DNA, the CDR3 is TGTGCCAGCAGCCAAGATCTCACAGGGAATACTCGGGCTTTCTTT. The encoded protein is CASSQDLTGNTRAFF.